This entry is about one T cell receptor beta chain. Its antigen is unknown. This entry comes from a study of T cell repertoires in cytomegalovirus infection. Overall study context: HLA-B-restricted CMV epitopes that are well studied were used alongside recently identified HLA-C-restricted ones. Indicated by public TCR beta signatures were CMV infection and matching HLA type.

Overall study results and limits: Across the ex vivo response, the dominant clonotypes were HLA-C-restricted CMV-specific TCR beta clonotypes. Cumulative public TCR beta family frequency identified CMV carriers with the relevant HLA.

TCRdb recomputed calls from the reads with MiXCR, one row per CDR3 protein. Of over 250,000 distinct CDR3 sequences listed, roughly a fifth were seen once; the top ten hold roughly a fifth. This TCR came from a human donor in good health (CMV status not recorded). Some clones in this sample may be carry-over from other donors' samples. The input for sequencing was cultured PBMCs, taken from culture after CMV antigen stimulation.

CDR3 coding DNA: TGTGCCAGCAGTGTAACCGGGACTAACACAGATACGCAGTATTTT. Protein sequence: CASSVTGTNTDTQYF. The chain carries TRBV2 and TRBJ2-3; 7 bases are shared with TRBD2. This CDR3 comprises 15 residues. Trimming at V came to 4 bases and at J to 2 bases, leaving 6 bases not matched to a gene. Per the germline V gene, CDR1 is SNHLY and CDR2 is FYNNEI.